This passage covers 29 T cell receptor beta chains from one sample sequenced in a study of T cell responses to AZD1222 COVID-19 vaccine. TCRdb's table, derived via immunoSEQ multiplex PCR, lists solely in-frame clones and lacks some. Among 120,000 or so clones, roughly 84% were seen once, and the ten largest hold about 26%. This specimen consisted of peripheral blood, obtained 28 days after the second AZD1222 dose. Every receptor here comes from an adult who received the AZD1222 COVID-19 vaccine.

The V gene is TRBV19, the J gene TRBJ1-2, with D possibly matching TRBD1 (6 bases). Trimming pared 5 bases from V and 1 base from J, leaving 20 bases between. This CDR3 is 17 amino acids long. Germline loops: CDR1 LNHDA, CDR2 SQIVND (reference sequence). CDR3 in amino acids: CASSPDSDSHFNYGYTF. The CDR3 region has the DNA TGTGCCAGTAGTCCGGACTCGGACAGCCATTTTAACTATGGCTACACCTTC.

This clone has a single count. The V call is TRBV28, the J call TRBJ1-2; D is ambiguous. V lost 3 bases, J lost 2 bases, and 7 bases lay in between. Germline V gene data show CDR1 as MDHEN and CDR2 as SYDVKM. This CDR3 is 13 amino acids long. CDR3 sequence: CASSFVGNYGYTF. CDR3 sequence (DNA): TGTGCCAGCAGTTTTGTGGGAAACTATGGCTACACCTTC.

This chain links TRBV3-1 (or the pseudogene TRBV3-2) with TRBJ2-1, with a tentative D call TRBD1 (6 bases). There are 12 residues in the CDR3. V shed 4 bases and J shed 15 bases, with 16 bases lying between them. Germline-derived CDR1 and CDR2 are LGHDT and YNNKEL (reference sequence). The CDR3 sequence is CASSRPDEGVFF. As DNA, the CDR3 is TGTGCCAGCAGCCGCCCGGACGAGGGGGTGTTCTTC.

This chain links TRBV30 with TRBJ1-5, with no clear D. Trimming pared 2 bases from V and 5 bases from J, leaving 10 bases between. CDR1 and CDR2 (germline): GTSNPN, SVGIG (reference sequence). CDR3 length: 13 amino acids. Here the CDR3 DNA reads TGTGCCTGGAGTACCCAGGAATATCAGCCCCAGCATTTT. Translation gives CAWSTQEYQPQHF.

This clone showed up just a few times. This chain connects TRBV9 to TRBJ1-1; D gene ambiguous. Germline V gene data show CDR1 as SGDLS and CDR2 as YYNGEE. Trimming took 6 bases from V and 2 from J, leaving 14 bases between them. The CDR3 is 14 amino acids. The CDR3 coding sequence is TGTGCCAGCACCCCGACGGGCACCAACACTGAAGCTTTCTTT. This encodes CASTPTGTNTEAFF. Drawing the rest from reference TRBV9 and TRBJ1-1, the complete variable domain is DSGVTQTPKHLITATGQRVTLRCSPRSGDLSVYWYQQSLDQGLQFLIQYYNGEERAKGNILERFSAQQFPDLHSELNLSSLELGDSALYFCASTPTGTNTEAFFGQGTRLTVV.

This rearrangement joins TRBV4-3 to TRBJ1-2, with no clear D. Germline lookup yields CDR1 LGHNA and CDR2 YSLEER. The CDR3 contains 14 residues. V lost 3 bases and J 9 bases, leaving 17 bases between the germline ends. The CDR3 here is CASSQRGVAVSYTF. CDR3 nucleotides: TGCGCCAGCAGCCAGAGAGGTGTCGCCGTTAGCTACACCTTC.

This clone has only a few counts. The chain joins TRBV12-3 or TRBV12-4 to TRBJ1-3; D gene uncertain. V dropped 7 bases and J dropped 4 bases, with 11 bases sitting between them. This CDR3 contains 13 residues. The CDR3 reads CASNPSGGNTIYF. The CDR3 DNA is TGTGCCAGCAATCCCTCCGGAGGAAACACCATATATTTT.

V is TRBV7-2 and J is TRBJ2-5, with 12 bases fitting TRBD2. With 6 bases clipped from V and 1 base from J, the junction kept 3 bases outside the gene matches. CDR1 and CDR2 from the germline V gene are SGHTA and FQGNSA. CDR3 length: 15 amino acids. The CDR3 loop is CASRTSGGLQETQYF. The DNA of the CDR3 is TGTGCCAGCAGGACTAGCGGGGGCCTCCAAGAGACCCAGTACTTC.

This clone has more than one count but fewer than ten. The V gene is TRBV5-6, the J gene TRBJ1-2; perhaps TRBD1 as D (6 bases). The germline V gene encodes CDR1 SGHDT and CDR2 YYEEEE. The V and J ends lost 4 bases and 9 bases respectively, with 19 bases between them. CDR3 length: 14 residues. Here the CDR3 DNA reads TGTGCCAGCAGCCCTTTAAGGGGGGTTCGACGCTACACCTTC. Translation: CASSPLRGVRRYTF.

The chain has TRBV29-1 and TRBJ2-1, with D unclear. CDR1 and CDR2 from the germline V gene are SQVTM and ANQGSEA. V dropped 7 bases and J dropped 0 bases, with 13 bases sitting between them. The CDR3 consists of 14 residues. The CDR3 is CSALSGSSYNEQFF. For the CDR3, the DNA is TGCAGCGCCCTCTCAGGCAGCTCCTACAATGAGCAGTTCTTC.

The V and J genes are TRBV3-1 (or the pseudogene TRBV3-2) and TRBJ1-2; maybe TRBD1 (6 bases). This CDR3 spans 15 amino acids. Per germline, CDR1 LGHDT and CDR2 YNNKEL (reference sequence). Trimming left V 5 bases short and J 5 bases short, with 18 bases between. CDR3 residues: CASSLSGGGLYGYTF. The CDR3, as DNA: TGTGCCAGCAGCTTGTCCGGGGGGGGCCTTTATGGCTACACCTTC.

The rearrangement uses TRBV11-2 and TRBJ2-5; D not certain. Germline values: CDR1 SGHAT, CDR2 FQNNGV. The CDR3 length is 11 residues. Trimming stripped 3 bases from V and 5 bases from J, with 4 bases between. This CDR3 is CASSLTETQYF. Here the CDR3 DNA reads TGTGCCAGCAGCTTGACGGAGACCCAGTACTTC.

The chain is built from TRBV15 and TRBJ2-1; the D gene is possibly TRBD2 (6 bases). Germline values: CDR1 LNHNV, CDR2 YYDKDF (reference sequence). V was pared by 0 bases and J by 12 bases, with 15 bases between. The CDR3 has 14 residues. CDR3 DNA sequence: TGTGCCACCAGCAGAGAAACGGGAGCGGGTGGGCAGTTCTTC. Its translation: CATSRETGAGGQFF.

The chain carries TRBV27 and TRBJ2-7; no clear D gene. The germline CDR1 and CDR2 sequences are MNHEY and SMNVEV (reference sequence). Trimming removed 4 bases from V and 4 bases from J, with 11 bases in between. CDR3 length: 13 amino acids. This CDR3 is CASSSGPAYEQYF. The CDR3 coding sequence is TGTGCCAGCAGTTCCGGACCGGCATACGAGCAGTACTTC.

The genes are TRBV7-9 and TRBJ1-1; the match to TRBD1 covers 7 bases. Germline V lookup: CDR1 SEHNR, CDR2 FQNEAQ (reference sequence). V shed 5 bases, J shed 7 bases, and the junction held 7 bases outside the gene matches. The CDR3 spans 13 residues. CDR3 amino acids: CASSPGQYIEAFF. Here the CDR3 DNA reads TGTGCCAGCAGCCCGGGACAGTACATTGAAGCTTTCTTT.

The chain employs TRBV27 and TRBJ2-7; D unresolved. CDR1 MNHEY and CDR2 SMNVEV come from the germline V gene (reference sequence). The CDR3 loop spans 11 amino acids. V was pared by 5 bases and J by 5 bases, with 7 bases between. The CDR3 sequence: CASSLQNEQYF. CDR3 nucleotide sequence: TGTGCCAGCAGTCTACAGAACGAGCAGTACTTC.

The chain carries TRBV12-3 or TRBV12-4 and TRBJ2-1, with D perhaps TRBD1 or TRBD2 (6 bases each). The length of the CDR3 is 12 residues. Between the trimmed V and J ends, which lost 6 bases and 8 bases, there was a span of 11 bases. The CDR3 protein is CASSFGGHEQFF. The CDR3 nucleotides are TGTGCCAGCAGCTTTGGGGGGCATGAGCAGTTCTTC.

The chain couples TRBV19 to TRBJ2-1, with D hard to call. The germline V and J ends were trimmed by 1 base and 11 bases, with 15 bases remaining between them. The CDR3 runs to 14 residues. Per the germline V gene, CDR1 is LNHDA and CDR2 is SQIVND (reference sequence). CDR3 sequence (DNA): TGTGCCAGTAGTATAGTTCCGGCCGGGCAGCAGCAGTTCTTC. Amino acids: CASSIVPAGQQQFF.

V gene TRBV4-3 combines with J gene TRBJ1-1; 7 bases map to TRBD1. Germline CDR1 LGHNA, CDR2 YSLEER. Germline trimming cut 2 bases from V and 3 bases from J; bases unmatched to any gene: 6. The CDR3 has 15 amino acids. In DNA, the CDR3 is TGCGCCAGCAGCCAACCCGGACAGGACTACACTGAAGCTTTCTTT. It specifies CASSQPGQDYTEAFF.

As DNA, the CDR3 is TGTGCCAGCAGCCGGGCGGGTTCACCCCTCCACTTT. Translated, it gives CASSRAGSPLHF. The rearrangement uses TRBV7-9 and TRBJ1-6; D remains unclear. The CDR3 totals 12 residues. V lost 5 bases and J 9 bases, leaving 8 bases between the germline ends. Germline CDR1 and CDR2: SEHNR and FQNEAQ (reference sequence). Full variable domain (remainder filled in from reference TRBV7-9 and TRBJ1-6): DTGVSQNPRHKITKRGQNVTFRCDPISEHNRLYWYRQTLGQGPEFLTYFQNEAQLEKSRLLSDRFSAERPKGSFSTLEIQRTEQGDSAMYLCASSRAGSPLHFGNGTRLTVT.

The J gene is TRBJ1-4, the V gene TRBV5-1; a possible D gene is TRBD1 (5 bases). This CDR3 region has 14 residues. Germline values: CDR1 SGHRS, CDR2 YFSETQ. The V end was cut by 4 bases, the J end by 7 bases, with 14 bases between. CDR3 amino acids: CASSPDRKGEKLFF. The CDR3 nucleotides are TGCGCCAGCAGCCCCGACAGAAAGGGTGAAAAACTGTTTTTT.

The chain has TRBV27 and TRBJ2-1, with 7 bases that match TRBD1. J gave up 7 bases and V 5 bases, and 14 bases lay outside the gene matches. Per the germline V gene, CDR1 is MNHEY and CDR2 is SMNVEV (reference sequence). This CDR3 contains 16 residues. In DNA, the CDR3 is TGTGCCAGCAGTCGCTACGGGACAGTAGCCAGGAATGAGCAGTTCTTC. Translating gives CASSRYGTVARNEQFF.

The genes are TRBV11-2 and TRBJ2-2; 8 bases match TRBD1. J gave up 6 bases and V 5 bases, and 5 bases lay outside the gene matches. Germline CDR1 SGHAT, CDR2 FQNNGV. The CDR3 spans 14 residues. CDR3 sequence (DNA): TGTGCCAGCAGCCCGGACAGGGTTGCCGGGGAGCTGTTTTTT. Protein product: CASSPDRVAGELFF.

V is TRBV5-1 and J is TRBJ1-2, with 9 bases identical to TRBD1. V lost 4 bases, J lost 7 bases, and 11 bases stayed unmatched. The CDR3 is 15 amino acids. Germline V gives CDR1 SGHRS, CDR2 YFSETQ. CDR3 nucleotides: TGCGCCAGCAGCGTATCAGGACAGGGGAAGTCTGGCTACACCTTC. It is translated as CASSVSGQGKSGYTF.

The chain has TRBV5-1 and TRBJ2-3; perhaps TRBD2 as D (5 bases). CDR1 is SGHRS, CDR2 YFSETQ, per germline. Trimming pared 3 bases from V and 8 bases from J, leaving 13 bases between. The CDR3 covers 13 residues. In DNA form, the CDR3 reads TGCGCCAGCAGCTCTGACCCCGCGGGTACGCAGTATTTT. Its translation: CASSSDPAGTQYF.

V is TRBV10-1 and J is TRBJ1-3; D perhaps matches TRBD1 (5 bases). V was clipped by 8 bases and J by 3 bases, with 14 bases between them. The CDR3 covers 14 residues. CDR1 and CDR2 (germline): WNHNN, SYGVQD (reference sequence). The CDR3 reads CASADGTLGNTIYF. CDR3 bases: TGCGCCAGCGCGGACGGGACGCTTGGAAACACCATATATTTT.

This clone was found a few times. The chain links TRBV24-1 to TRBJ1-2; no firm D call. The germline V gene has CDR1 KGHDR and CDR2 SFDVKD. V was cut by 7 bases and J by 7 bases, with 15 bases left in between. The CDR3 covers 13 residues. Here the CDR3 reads CATSGSRASGYTF. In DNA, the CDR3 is TGTGCCACCAGCGGCTCAAGGGCTTCTGGCTACACCTTC.

The CDR3 sequence: CASSSTVAKNIQYF. CDR3 sequence (DNA): TGCGCCAGCAGCTCGACGGTAGCCAAAAACATTCAGTACTTC. The chain is built from TRBV5-1 and TRBJ2-4, with D unresolved. Germline CDR1 and CDR2: SGHRS and YFSETQ. The ends were cut back, 3 bases at V and 0 bases at J, with 7 bases in the middle. The CDR3 length is 14 residues.

The CDR3 sequence: CASSPETPGGEKLFF. CDR3 nucleotide sequence: TGTGCCAGCAGCCCCGAAACCCCGGGGGGAGAAAAACTGTTTTTT. This sequence joins TRBV7-9 and TRBJ1-4; D is possibly TRBD1 (5 bases). V dropped 5 bases and J dropped 8 bases, with 18 bases sitting between them. CDR3 length equals 15 residues. The V gene's germline CDR1 is SEHNR and CDR2 FQNEAQ (reference sequence).